The next 9 T cell receptor beta chains were all read from a single sample in a study of T cell repertoires in cytomegalovirus infection. Antigen specificity for these receptors is unknown. From the reads, TCRdb called clonotypes with MiXCR, one entry per CDR3 protein. The sample has some 940,000 distinct CDR3 sequences, approximately 31% seen once. Sample: cultured CD8+ T cells from PBMCs, taken from culture after CMV antigen stimulation. Receptors were obtained from a human donor in good health (CMV status not recorded). Some clones in this sample may be carry-over from other donors' samples.

V gene TRBV24-1 combines with J gene TRBJ2-5; the D gene is possibly TRBD2 (6 bases). CDR1 KGHDR and CDR2 SFDVKD come from the germline V gene. Trimming cost V 1 base and J 1 base, with 9 bases left between them. The CDR3 covers 15 residues. CDR3 loop: CATSDFGGSQETQYF. The CDR3 DNA follows: TGTGCCACCAGTGATTTCGGAGGGTCCCAAGAGACCCAGTACTTC.

This clonotype was observed many times. V gene TRBV4-1 combines with J gene TRBJ2-1; 12 positions match TRBD2. The CDR3 length is 14 residues. J was trimmed by 5 bases and V by 4 bases; bases with no gene match: 0. From germline, CDR1 is MGHRA and CDR2 YSYEKL. CDR3 in amino acids: CASSRTSGDNEQFF. DNA for the CDR3: TGCGCCAGCAGCCGGACTAGCGGGGACAATGAGCAGTTCTTC.

This chain links TRBV6-2 or TRBV6-3 with TRBJ2-1, with 11 bases identical to TRBD2. CDR1 is MNHEY and CDR2 is SVGEGT in the germline V gene. The CDR3 runs to 16 residues. J gave up 5 bases and V 6 bases, and 9 bases lay outside the gene matches. The CDR3 coding sequence is TGTGCCAGCAGCCCTTCTAGCGGGGGGCCCGACAATGAGCAGTTCTTC. This sequence encodes CASSPSSGGPDNEQFF.

This clonotype was seen just once. V is TRBV6-2 or TRBV6-3 and J is TRBJ1-1; D unclear. V was pared by 2 bases and J by 7 bases, with 11 bases between. Germline loops: CDR1 MNHEY, CDR2 SVGEGT. This CDR3 spans 13 amino acids. Here the CDR3 DNA reads TGTGCCAGCAGTTACACCCTGTGGGTTGAAGCTTTCTTT. Protein sequence: CASSYTLWVEAFF.

The chain uses TRBV12-3 or TRBV12-4 and TRBJ2-7, with D possibly TRBD2 on 7 matching bases. The V gene lost 4 bases and the J gene lost 5 bases, with 15 bases spanning the gap. The CDR3 consists of 14 residues. CDR3 loop: CASSYSGGPDEQYV. As DNA, the CDR3 is TGTGCCAGCAGTTACTCGGGGGGCCCCGACGAGCAGTACGTC.

This clonotype was seen only a few times. The J gene is TRBJ1-2, the V gene TRBV7-6, with D perhaps matching TRBD1 (5 bases). The CDR3 runs to 12 residues. CDR1 and CDR2 (germline): SGHVS, FNYEAQ. Trimming removed 3 bases at V and 8 bases at J, with 10 bases between. The CDR3 DNA follows: TGTGCCAGCAGCTTCCAGGGTAGCGGCTACACCTTC. Translating it yields CASSFQGSGYTF. Complete variable domain (other parts from reference TRBV7-6 and TRBJ1-2): GAGVSQSPRYKVTKRGQDVALRCDPISGHVSLYWYRQALGQGPEFLTYFNYEAQQDKSGLPNDRFSAERPEGSISTLTIQRTEQRDSAMYRCASSFQGSGYTFGSGTRLTVV.

This sequence joins TRBV14 and TRBJ2-1; 7 bases map to TRBD2. Trimming at V came to 2 bases and at J to 11 bases, leaving 3 bases not matched to a gene. Germline V lookup: CDR1 SGHDN, CDR2 FVKESK. This CDR3 has 12 residues. CDR3 bases: TGTGCCAGCAGCCAACCGGGACTACAGCAGTTCTTC. Amino acid sequence: CASSQPGLQQFF.

This clonotype was seen a few times. The chain uses TRBV6-5 and TRBJ1-2; D ambiguous. V lost 0 bases and J 0 bases, leaving 8 bases between the germline ends. Germline V CDR1 and CDR2: MNHEY, SVGAGI. The CDR3 runs 15 residues. Written as DNA, the CDR3 is TGTGCCAGCAGTTACTCGAAACATACTAACTATGGCTACACCTTC. Translation gives CASSYSKHTNYGYTF.

This clonotype was observed a handful of times. The chain joins TRBV6-5 to TRBJ1-2; D is unresolved. CDR3 length: 14 amino acids. The germline V and J ends were trimmed by 4 bases and 0 bases, with 9 bases remaining between them. CDR1 is MNHEY, CDR2 SVGAGI, per germline. The DNA for the CDR3 is TGTGCCAGCAGTTTGGACCTAACTAACTATGGCTACACCTTC. The encoded protein is CASSLDLTNYGYTF.